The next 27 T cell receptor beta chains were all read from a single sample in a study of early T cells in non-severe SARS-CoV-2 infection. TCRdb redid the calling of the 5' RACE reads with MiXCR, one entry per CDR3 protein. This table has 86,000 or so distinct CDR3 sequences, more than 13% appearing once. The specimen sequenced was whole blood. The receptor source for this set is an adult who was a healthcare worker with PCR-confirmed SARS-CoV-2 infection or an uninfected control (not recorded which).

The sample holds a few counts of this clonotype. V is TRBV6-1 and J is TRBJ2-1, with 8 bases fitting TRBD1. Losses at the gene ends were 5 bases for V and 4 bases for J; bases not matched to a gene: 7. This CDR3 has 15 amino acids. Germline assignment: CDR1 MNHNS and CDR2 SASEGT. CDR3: CASSSGTGEYNEQFF. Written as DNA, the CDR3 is TGTGCCAGCAGTTCCGGGACAGGAGAATACAATGAGCAGTTCTTC.

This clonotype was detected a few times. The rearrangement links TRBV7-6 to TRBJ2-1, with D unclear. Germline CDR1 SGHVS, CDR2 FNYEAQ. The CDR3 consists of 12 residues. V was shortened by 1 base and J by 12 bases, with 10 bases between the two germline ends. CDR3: CASSLGPGPQFF. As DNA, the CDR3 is TGTGCCAGCAGCTTAGGACCCGGCCCGCAGTTCTTC.

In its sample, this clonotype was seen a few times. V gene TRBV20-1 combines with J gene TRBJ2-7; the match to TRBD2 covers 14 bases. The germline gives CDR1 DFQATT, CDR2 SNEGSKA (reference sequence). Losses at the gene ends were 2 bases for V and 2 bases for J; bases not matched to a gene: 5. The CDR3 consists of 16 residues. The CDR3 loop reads CSARPGTSGRPYEQYF. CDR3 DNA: TGCAGTGCTAGACCCGGGACTAGCGGGAGACCCTACGAGCAGTACTTC.

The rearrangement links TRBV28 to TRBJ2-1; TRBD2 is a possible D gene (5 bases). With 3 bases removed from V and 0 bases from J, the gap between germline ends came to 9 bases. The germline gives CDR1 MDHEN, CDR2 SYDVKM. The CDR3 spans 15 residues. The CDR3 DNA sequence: TGTGCCAGCAGTTTCCGGGGAAGCTCCTACAATGAGCAGTTCTTC. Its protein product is CASSFRGSSYNEQFF.

In DNA form, the CDR3 reads TGTGCCAGCAGCTTGGTGGGACTTGCCACAGATACGCAGTATTTT. Its translation is CASSLVGLATDTQYF. The J gene is TRBJ2-3, the V gene TRBV7-2, with a tentative D call TRBD2 (6 bases). V lost 3 bases and J lost 2, with 12 bases in between. The CDR3 covers 15 residues. The germline gives CDR1 SGHTA, CDR2 FQGNSA.

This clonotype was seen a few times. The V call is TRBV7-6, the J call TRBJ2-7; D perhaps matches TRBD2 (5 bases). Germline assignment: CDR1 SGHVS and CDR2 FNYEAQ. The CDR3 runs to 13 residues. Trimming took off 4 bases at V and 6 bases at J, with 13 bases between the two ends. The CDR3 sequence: CASSSSTTSEQYF. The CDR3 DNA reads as TGTGCCAGCAGCTCCTCGACTACGTCCGAGCAGTACTTC.

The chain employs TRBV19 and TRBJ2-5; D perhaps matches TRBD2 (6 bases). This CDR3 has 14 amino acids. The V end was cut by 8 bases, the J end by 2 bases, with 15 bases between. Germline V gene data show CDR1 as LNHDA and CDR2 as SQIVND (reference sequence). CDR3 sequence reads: CASAPSGGQETQYF. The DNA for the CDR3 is TGTGCCAGTGCCCCCAGTGGGGGGCAAGAGACCCAGTACTTC.

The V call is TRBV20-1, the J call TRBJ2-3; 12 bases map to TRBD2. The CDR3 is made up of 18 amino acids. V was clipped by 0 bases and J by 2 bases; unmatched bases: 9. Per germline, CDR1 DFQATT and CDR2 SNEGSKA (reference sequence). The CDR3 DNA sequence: TGCAGTGCTAGAGATGAAGGAACTAGCGGGGGGCCCACAGATACGCAGTATTTT. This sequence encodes CSARDEGTSGGPTDTQYF.

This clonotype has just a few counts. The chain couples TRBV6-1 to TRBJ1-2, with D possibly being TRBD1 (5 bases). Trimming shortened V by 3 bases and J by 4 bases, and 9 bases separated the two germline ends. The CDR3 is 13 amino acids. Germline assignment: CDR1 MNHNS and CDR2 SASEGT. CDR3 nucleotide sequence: TGTGCCAGCAGTGATGACAGCCCCTATGGCTACACCTTC. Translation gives CASSDDSPYGYTF.

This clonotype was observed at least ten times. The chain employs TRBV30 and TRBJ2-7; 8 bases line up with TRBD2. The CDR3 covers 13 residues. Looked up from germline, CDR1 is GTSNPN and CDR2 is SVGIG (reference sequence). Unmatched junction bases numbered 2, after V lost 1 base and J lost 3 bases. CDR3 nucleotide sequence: TGTGCCTGGAGTGCTAGCGGGTTCTACGAGCAGTACTTC. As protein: CAWSASGFYEQYF.

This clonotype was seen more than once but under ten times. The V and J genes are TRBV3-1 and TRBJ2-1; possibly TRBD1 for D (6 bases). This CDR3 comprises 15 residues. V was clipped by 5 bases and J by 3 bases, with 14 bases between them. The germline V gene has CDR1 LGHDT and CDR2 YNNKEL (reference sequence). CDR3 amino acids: CASSAMGAGYNEQFF. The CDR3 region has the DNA TGTGCCAGCAGCGCTATGGGGGCGGGCTACAATGAGCAGTTCTTC.

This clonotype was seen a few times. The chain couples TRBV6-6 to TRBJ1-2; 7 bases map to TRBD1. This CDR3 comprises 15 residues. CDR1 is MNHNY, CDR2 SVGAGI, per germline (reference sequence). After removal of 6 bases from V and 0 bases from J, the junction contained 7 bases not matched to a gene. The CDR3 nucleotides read TGTGCCAGCAGGGGGACAGTCCTGTCTAACTATGGCTACACCTTC. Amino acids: CASRGTVLSNYGYTF.

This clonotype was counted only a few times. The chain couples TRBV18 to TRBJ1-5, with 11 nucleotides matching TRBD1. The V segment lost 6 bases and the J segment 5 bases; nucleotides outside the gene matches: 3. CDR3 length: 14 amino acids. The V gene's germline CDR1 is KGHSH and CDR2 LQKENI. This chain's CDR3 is CASSRTGGDQPQHF. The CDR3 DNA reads TGTGCCAGCTCCCGGACAGGGGGCGATCAGCCCCAGCATTTT.

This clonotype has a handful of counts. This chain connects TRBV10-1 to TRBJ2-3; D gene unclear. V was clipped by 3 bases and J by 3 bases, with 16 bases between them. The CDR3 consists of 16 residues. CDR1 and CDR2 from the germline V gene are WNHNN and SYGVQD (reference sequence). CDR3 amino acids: CASSDQRSPGTDTQYF. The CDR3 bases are TGCGCCAGCAGTGACCAGCGATCCCCTGGGACAGATACGCAGTATTTT.

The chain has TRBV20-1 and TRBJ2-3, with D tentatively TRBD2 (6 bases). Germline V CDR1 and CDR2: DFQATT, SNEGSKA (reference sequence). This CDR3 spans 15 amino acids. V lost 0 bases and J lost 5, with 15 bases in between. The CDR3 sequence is CSARDWGEAQDTQYF. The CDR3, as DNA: TGCAGTGCTAGAGATTGGGGGGAAGCCCAAGATACGCAGTATTTT.

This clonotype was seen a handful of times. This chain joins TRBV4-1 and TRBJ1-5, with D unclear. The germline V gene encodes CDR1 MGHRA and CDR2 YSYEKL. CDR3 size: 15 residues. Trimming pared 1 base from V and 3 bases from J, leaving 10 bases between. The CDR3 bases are TGCGCCAGCAGCCAAGTTTATGGGATCAATCAGCCCCAGCATTTT. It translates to CASSQVYGINQPQHF.

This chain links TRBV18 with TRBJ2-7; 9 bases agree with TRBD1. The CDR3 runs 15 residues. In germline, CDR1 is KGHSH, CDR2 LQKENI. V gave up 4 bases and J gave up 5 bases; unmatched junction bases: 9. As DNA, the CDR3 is TGTGCCAGCTCACAATACAGACAGGGGGAAAACGAGCAGTACTTC. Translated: CASSQYRQGENEQYF.

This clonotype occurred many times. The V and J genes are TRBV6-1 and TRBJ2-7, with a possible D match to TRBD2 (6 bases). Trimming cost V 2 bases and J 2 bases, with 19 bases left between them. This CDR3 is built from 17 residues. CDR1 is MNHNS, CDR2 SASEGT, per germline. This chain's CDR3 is CASSEPDRDFMAYEQYF. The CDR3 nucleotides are TGTGCCAGCAGTGAACCAGACCGGGACTTCATGGCCTACGAGCAGTACTTC.

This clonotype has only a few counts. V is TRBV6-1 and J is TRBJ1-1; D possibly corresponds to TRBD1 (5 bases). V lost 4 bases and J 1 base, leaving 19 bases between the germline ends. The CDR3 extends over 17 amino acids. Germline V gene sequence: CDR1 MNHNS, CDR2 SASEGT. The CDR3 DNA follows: TGTGCCAGCAGTGGGATTCCCGGGACGGAAAAGAACACTGAAGCTTTCTTT. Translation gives CASSGIPGTEKNTEAFF.

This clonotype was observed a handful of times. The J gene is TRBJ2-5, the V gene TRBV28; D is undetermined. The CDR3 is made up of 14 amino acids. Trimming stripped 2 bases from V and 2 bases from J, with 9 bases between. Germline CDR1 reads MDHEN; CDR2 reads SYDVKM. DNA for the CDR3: TGTGCCAGCAGTTTAGCAGGCCTACAAGAGACCCAGTACTTC. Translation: CASSLAGLQETQYF.

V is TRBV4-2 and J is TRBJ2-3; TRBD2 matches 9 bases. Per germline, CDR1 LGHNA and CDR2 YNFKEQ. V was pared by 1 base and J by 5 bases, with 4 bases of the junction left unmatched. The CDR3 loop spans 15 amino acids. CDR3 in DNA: TGTGCCAGCAGCCAAGCACTAGCGGGTGGAGATACGCAGTATTTT. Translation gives CASSQALAGGDTQYF.

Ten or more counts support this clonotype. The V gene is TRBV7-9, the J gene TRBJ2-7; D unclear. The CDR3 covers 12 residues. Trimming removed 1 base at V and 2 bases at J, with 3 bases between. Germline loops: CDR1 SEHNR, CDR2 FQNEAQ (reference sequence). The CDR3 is CASSLGAYEQYF. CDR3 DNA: TGTGCCAGCAGCTTAGGAGCCTACGAGCAGTACTTC.

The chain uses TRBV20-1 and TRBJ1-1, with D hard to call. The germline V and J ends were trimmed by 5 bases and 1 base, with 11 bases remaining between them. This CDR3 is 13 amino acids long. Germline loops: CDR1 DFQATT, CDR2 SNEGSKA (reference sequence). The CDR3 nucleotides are TGCAGTGCTCCCCCGCAGGAGAACACTGAAGCTTTCTTT. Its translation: CSAPPQENTEAFF.

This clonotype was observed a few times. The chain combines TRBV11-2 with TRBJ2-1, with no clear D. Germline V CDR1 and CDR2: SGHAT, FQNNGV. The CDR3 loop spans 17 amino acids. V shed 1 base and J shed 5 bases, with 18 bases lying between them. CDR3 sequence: CASSLAPFAVLNNEQFF. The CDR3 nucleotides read TGTGCCAGCAGCTTAGCACCGTTTGCGGTACTAAACAATGAGCAGTTCTTC.

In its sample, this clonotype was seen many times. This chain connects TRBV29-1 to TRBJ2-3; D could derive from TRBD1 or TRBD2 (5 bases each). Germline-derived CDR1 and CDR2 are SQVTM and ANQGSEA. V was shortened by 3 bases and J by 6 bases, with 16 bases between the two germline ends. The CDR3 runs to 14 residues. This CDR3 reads CSVDPRDAGDTQYF. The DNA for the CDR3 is TGCAGCGTTGACCCCAGGGACGCTGGGGATACGCAGTATTTT.

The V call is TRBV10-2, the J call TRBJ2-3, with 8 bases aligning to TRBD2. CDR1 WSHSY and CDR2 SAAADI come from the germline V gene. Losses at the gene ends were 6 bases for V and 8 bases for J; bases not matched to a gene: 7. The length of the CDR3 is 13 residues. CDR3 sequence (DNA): TGCGCCAGCAGAGAGCGGGGGCGTAGTACGCAGTATTTT. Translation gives CASRERGRSTQYF.

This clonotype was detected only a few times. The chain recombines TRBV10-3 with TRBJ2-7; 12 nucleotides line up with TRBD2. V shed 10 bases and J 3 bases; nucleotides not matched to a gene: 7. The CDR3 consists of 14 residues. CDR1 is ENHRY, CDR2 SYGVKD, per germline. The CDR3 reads CATRETSGSYEQYF. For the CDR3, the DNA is TGTGCCACGAGGGAGACTAGCGGGAGCTACGAGCAGTACTTC.